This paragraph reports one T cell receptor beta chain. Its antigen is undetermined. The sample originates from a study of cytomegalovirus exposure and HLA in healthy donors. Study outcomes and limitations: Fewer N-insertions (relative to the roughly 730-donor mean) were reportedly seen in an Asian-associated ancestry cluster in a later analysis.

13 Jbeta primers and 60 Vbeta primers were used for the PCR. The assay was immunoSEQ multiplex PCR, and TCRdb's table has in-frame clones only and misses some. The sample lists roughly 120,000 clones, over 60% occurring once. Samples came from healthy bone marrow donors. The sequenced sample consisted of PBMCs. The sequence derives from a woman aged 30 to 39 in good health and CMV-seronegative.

CDR3 sequence (DNA): TGTGCCAGCAGTTCGACGACCTGGGACAGCCCCTACGAGCAGTACTTC. Translating gives CASSSTTWDSPYEQYF. V gene TRBV28 combines with J gene TRBJ2-7, with 7 bases lining up with TRBD1. This CDR3 spans 16 amino acids. Trimming took 4 bases from V and 2 from J; bases not matched to a gene: 11. The germline V gene encodes CDR1 MDHEN and CDR2 SYDVKM.